This T cell receptor beta chain was retrieved from a study of blood T cell repertoires in COVID-19. Study-level background: The United States, Italy and Spain provided the acute and convalescent COVID-19 samples. Sample material is recorded as cDNA or gDNA derived from T cells, B-cell-depleted T cells, or PBMCs.

Original methodology: Amplification from reference gene primers served as the basis for estimated nucleated cell counts. TCRdb keeps only in-frame clones here, not all; method: immunoSEQ multiplex PCR. D and trimming come from the DNA, and the V and J calls and clone size come from that table. The sample has 200,000 to 250,000 clones; around 86% are singletons. Germline values: CDR1 SGHRS, CDR2 YFSETQ. The CDR3 has 15 amino acids. V lost 4 bases to trimming and J lost 4 bases; unmatched junction nucleotides: 7. The TCR comes from a man aged 55 to 69 who had recovered from COVID-19. The chain employs TRBV5-1 and TRBJ2-2; 7 nucleotides match TRBD2. Sequences were obtained from peripheral blood. CDR3 sequence reads: CASSQALAGTGELFF. The CDR3 coding sequence is TGCGCCAGCAGCCAAGCCTTAGCGGGCACCGGGGAGCTGTTTTTT.